Included here is one T cell receptor beta chain sequence, with context. Trimming removed 2 bases from V and 2 bases from J, with 19 bases in between. The length of the CDR3 is 18 residues. CDR1 is MNHEY, CDR2 SVGAGI, per germline. The sample is drawn from a study of blood T cells in healthy people across ages. About the study: About one barcoded beta molecule per two T cells was the capture yield of template switching.

Drawing of peripheral blood yielded 8.5 to 10 milliliters from each donor. Per sample, a minimum of 6.5 million PBMCs were isolated. PCR was performed a second time for about 7 to 11 cycles using a sample-barcoded 5' primer and a J-beta primer mix. All cDNA molecules were each tagged by a template-switch adaptor with 12 random nucleotides. TCRdb ran MiXCR on the 5' RACE reads and lists one entry per CDR3 protein. The profile covers 800,000 to 950,000 distinct CDR3 sequences, with around 48% appearing a single time and under 15% taken by the ten largest. The source of this sequence is a man under 40 in good health. Sequences were obtained from blood. The chain carries TRBV6-5 and TRBJ1-3; possible D gene TRBD1, 5 bases. The CDR3 bases are TGTGCCAGCAGTTACAGAGGTCCAGGGTCTTATACTGGAAACACCATATATTTT. This translates into CASSYRGPGSYTGNTIYF.